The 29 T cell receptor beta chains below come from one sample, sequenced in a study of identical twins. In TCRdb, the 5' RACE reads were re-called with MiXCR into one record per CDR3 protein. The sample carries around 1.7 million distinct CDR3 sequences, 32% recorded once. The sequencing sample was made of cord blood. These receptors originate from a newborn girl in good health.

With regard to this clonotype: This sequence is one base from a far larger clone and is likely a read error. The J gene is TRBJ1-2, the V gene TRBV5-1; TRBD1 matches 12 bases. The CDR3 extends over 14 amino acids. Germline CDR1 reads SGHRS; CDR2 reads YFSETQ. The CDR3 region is CAGSLGQGAYGYTF. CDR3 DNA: TGCGCCGGCAGCTTGGGACAGGGGGCCTATGGCTACACCTTC. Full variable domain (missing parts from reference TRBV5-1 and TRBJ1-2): KAGVTQTPRYLIKTRGQQVTLSCSPISGHRSVSWYQQTPGQGLQFLFEYFSETQRNKGNFPGRFSGRQFSNSRSEMNVSTLELGDSALYLCAGSLGQGAYGYTFGSGTRLTVV.

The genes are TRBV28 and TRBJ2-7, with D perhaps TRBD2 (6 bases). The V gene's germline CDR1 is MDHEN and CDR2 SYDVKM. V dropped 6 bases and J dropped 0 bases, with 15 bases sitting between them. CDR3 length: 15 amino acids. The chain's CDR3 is CASRRGAGVSYEQYF. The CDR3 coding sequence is TGTGCCAGCAGGCGGGGAGCGGGCGTCTCCTACGAGCAGTACTTC.

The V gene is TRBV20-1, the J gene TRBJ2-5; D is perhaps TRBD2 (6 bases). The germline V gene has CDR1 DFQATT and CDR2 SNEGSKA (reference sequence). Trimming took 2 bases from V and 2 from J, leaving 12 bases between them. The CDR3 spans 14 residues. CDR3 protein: CSARPQAGQETQYF. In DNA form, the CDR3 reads TGCAGTGCTAGACCCCAGGCGGGGCAAGAGACCCAGTACTTC.

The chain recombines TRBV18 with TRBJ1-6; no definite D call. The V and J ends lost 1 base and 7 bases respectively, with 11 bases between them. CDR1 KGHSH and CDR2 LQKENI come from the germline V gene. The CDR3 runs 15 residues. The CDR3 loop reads CASSPQTTPNSPLHF. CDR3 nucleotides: TGTGCCAGCTCACCACAGACGACGCCGAATTCACCCCTCCACTTT.

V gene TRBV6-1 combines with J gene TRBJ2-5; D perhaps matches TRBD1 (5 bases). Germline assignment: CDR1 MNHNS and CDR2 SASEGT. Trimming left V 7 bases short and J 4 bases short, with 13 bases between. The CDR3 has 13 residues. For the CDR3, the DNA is TGTGCCAGCATGACAAGTCAGGGAGAGACCCAGTACTTC. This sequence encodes CASMTSQGETQYF.

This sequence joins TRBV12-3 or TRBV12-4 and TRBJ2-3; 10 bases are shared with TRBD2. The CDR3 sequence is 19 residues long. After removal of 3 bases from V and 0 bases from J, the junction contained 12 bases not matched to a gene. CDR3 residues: CASSFRATSGATSTDTQYF. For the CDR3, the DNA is TGTGCCAGCAGTTTCCGCGCTACTAGCGGGGCTACTAGCACAGATACGCAGTATTTT.

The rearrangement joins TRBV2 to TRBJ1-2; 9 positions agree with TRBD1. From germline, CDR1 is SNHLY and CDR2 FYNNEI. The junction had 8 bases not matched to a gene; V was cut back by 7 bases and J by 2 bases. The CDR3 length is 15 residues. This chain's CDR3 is CASIGTGTGNYGYTF. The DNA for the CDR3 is TGTGCCAGCATAGGCACCGGGACAGGGAACTATGGCTACACCTTC.

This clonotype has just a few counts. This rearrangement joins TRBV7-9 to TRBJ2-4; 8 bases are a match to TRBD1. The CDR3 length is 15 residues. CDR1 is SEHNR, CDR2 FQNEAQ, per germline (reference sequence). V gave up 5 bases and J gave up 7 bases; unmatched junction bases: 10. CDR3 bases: TGTGCCAGCAGCCCCATATTCCGGGACAGGAACATTCAGTACTTC. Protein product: CASSPIFRDRNIQYF.

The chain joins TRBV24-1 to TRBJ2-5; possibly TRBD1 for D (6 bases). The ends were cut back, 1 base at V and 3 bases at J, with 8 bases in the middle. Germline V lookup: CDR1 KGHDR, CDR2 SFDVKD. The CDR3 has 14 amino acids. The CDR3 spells CATSDFRTEETQYF. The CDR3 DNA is TGTGCCACCAGTGATTTCCGGACAGAAGAGACCCAGTACTTC.

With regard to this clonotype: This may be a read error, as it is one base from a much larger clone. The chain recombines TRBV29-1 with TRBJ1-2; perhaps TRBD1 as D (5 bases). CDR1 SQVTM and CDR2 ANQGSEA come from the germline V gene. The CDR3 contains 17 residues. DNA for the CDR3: TGCAGCGTTGAAGATAGGTACGCCGCAGGACAAAACTATGGCCACACCTTC. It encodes CSVEDRYAAGQNYGHTF.

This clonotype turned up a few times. The CDR3, as DNA: TGTGCCAGCAGCTTAGCGTTCTCCCCCTCCCTTGGCGGTGGCTACACCTTC. Its protein is CASSLAFSPSLGGGYTF. The V gene is TRBV7-2, the J gene TRBJ1-2; D gene uncertain. V lost 0 bases, J lost 7 bases, and 21 bases lay in between. This CDR3 region has 17 residues. CDR1 is SGHTA and CDR2 is FQGNSA in the germline V gene.

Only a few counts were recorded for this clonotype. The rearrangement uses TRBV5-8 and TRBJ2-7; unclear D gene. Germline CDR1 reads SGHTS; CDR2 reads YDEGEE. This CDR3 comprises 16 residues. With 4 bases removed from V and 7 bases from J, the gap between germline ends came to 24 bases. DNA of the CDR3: TGTGCCAGCAGCAAGGTGGCGGTGATCTCCTACAATGAGCAGTACTTC. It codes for CASSKVAVISYNEQYF.

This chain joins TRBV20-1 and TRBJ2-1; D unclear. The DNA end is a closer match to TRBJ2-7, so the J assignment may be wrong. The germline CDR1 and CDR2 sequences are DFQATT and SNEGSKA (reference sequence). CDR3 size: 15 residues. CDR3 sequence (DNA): TGCAGTGCTAGGAAGGGCGAGAGCTCCTACAATGAGCAGTACTTC. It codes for CSARKGESSYNEQYF.

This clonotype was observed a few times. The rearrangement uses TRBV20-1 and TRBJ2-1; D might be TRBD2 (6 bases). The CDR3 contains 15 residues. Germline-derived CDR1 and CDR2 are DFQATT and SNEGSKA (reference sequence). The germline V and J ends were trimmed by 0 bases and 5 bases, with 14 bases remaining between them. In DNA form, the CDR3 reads TGCAGTGCTAGAGATTGGAGGGATTCACACAATGAGCAGTTCTTC. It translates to CSARDWRDSHNEQFF.

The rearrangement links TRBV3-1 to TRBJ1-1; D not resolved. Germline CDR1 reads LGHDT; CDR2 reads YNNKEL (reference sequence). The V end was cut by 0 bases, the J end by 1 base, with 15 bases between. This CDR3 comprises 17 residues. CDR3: CASSQEGRGLKNTEAFF. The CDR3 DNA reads TGTGCCAGCAGCCAAGAGGGTCGTGGACTCAAGAACACTGAAGCTTTCTTT.

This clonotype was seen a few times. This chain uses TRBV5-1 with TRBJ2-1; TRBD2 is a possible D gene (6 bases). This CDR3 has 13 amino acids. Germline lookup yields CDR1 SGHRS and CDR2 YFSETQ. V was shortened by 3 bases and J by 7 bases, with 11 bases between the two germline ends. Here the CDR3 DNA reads TGCGCCAGCAGCTCCCAGACTAGAAATGAGCAGTTCTTC. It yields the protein CASSSQTRNEQFF.

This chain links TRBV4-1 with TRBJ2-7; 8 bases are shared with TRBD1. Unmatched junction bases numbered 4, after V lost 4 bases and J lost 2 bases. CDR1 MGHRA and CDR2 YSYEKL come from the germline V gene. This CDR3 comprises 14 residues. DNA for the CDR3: TGCGCCAGCAGCCGGGGACAGGACACCTACGAGCAGTACTTC. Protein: CASSRGQDTYEQYF.

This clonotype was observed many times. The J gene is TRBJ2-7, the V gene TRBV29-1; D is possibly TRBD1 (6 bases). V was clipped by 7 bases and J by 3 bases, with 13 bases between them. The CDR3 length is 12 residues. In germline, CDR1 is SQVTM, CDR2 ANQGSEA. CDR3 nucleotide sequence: TGCAGCGCTCACAGGGAAGGCTACGAGCAGTACTTC. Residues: CSAHREGYEQYF.

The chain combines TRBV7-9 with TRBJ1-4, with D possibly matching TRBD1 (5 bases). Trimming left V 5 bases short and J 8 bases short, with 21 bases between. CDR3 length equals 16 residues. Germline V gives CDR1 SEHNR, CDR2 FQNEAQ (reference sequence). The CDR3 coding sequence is TGTGCCAGCAGCCCCCGAGGGGCCTTTCTTCGAGAAAAACTGTTTTTT. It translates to CASSPRGAFLREKLFF.

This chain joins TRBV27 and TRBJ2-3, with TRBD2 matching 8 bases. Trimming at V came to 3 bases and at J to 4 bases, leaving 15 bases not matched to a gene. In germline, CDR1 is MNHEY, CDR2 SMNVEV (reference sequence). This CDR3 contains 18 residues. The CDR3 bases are TGTGCCAGCAGTTTTCGAACCACCTTTAGCGGGACGCCAGATACGCAGTATTTT. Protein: CASSFRTTFSGTPDTQYF.

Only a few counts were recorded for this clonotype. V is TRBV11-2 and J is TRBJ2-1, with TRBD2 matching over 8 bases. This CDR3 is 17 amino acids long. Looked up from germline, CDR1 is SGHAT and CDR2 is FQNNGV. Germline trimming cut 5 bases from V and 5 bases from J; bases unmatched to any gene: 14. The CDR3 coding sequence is TGTGCCAGCAGCCTCAGGAGTAGCGGGACCCTCCACAATGAGCAGTTCTTC. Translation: CASSLRSSGTLHNEQFF.

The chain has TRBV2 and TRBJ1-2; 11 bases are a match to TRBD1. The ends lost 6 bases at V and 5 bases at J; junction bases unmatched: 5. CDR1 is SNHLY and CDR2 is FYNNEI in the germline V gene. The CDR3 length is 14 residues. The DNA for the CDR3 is TGTGCCAGCAGGGGACAGGGGGGATTTTATGGCTACACCTTC. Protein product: CASRGQGGFYGYTF.

The CDR3 loop reads CGGLLAGQETQYF. The CDR3 nucleotides are TGCGGAGGGCTACTAGCGGGCCAAGAGACCCAGTACTTC. The chain combines TRBV20-1 with TRBJ2-5; 9 nucleotides match TRBD2. The CDR3 spans 13 residues. Germline CDR1 and CDR2: DFQATT and SNEGSKA (reference sequence).

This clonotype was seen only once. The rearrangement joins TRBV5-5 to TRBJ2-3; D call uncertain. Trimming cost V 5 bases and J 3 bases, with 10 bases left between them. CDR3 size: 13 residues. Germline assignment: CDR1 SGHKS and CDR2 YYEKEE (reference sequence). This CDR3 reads CASSSFLTDTQYF. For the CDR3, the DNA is TGTGCCAGCAGTTCCTTCTTAACAGATACGCAGTATTTT.

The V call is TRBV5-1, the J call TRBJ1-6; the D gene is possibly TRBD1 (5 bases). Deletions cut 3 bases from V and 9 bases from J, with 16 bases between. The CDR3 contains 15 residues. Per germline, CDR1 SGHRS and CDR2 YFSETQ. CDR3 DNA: TGCGCCAGCAGCTCGGGGGGACCTGCGGGTTCACCCCTCCACTTT. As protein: CASSSGGPAGSPLHF.

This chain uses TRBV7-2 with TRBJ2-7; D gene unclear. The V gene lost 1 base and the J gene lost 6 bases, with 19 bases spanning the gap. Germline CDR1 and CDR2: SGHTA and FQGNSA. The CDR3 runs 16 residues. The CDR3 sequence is CASSLGLRRTSGEQYF. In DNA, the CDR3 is TGTGCCAGCAGCTTAGGCCTACGACGGACCTCCGGCGAGCAGTACTTC.

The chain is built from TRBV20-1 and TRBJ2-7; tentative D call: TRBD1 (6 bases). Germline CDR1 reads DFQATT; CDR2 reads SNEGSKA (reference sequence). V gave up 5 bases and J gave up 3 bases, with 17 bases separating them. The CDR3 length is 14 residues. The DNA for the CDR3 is TGCAGTGCTCCTAAACAGGGCTTGGACTACGAGCAGTACTTC. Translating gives CSAPKQGLDYEQYF.

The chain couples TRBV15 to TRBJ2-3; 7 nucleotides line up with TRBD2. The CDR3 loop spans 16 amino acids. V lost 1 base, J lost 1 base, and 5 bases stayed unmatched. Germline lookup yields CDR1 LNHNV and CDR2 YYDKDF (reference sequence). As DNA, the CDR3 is TGTGCCACCAGCAGAGTTCGGGGAGGGGGCACAGATACGCAGTATTTT. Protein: CATSRVRGGGTDTQYF.

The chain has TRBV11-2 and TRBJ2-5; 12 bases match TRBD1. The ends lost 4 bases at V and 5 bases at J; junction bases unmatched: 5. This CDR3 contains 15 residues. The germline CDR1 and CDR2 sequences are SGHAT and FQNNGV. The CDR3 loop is CASSSGTGGLETQYF. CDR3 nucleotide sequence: TGTGCCAGCAGCTCCGGGACAGGGGGCTTGGAGACCCAGTACTTC.